Below, 5 T cell receptor beta chains from the same sample are listed, as sequenced in a study of OX40 agonist ivuxolimab in advanced cancers. Clones were read by immunoSEQ multiplex PCR, and TCRdb kept only the in-frame ones, dropping some. The sample shows over 60,000 clones, roughly 85% of them seen only once. This material consisted of CD4+ or CD8+ T cells sorted from blood, taken in a trial of the OX40 agonist ivuxolimab. The receptors were sampled from an adult with an advanced solid tumor such as melanoma, head and neck, liver or kidney cancer.

The chain has TRBV7-8 and TRBJ1-6; 7 nucleotides align to TRBD1. Trimming took 4 bases from V and 5 from J; bases not matched to a gene: 5. Germline loops: CDR1 SGHVS, CDR2 FQNEAQ. The CDR3 sequence is 15 residues long. The DNA for the CDR3 is TGTGCCAGCAGCTCTCAGGGGGGTCATAATTCACCCCTCCACTTT. Protein: CASSSQGGHNSPLHF.

This clone was counted once. The rearrangement uses TRBV19 and TRBJ1-1, with D tentatively TRBD1 (6 bases). CDR1 is LNHDA and CDR2 is SQIVND in the germline V gene (reference sequence). V lost 1 base and J lost 1, with 22 bases in between. The CDR3 has 19 residues. CDR3 nucleotide sequence: TGTGCCAGTAGTATAGTTCGTCAACAGGGACTTCATTGGAACACTGAAGCTTTCTTT. The encoded protein is CASSIVRQQGLHWNTEAFF.

This chain links TRBV19 with TRBJ2-4; the D gene is possibly TRBD1 (5 bases). V was pared by 5 bases and J by 2 bases, with 10 bases between. The length of the CDR3 is 14 residues. Germline CDR1 and CDR2: LNHDA and SQIVND (reference sequence). The CDR3 DNA sequence: TGTGCCAGTAGTTCCTCAGGGACCAAAAACATTCAGTACTTC. Its protein product is CASSSSGTKNIQYF.

The chain recombines TRBV27 with TRBJ2-1, with D perhaps matching TRBD1 (5 bases). The CDR3 runs 17 residues. Between the trimmed V and J ends, which lost 0 bases and 4 bases, there was a span of 16 bases. CDR1 and CDR2 from the germline V gene are MNHEY and SMNVEV (reference sequence). The CDR3 is CASSLSSGKFQYNEQFF. In DNA, the CDR3 is TGTGCCAGCAGTTTATCGTCAGGGAAGTTTCAGTACAATGAGCAGTTCTTC.

This clone showed up just once. The chain combines TRBV28 with TRBJ2-6; D remains unclear. CDR1 is MDHEN, CDR2 SYDVKM, per germline. V was pared by 9 bases and J by 0 bases, with 6 bases between. The CDR3 has 13 residues. The CDR3 DNA reads as TGTGCCAGTTTTTTCTCTGGGGCCAACGTCCTGACTTTC. Amino acid sequence: CASFFSGANVLTF.